This T cell receptor beta chain was captured by sequencing in a study of regulatory T cells in long-lasting Graves disease. V lost 0 bases and J 0 bases, leaving 15 bases between the germline ends. This CDR3 is 18 amino acids long. The germline gives CDR1 SGHTS, CDR2 YDEGEE. Time point noted: newly diagnosed GD, antithyroid drugs for less than 3 months. PBMC-extracted RNA yielded the TCR library. Assembly of TCR beta libraries relied on iRepertoire HTBI primers together with Arm-PCR of CDR3 regions. MiXCR was run by TCRdb on the multiplex PCR reads, yielding one entry per CDR3 protein. Of about 620,000 distinct CDR3 sequences listed, approximately 15% were seen once; the top ten hold approximately 20%. The sample was also reused in another study, on T cells in Graves' hyperthyroidism and ophthalmopathy. Per that study: Each diagnosis was grounded in clinical symptoms, serum thyroxine and TRAb, thyroid ultrasound, and orbital computed tomography. RT-PCR in the first round (using the HTBI primer set) targeted the TCR CDR3.

The sample consisted of peripheral blood mononuclear cells (PBMCs), taken at new diagnosis, from a patient treated with antithyroid drugs. This TCR was recovered from a woman aged 30 to 39 with Graves disease. The V and J genes are TRBV5-8 and TRBJ2-2, with D tentatively TRBD2 (5 bases). CDR3 bases: TGTGCCAGCAGCTTGGCTTCGGGGATCCCCACGAACACCGGGGAGCTGTTTTTT. The encoded protein is CASSLASGIPTNTGELFF.